The present TCR beta chain was sequenced within a study of blood T cell repertoires in COVID-19. Libraries were prepared by immunoSEQ multiplex PCR; TCRdb keeps only in-frame clonotypes and omits some of them. This table has about half a million clones, around nine tenths appearing once. Across 24 US areas, participants ranged in age from 18 to 89 years. Clinical history reported by participants formed the basis on which cohorts were assigned. Sequenced: PBMCs or T cells enriched from blood (not recorded which). The sequence came from a woman in her sixties or seventies who had recovered from COVID-19.

CDR3 sequence (DNA): TGTGCCAGCAGTGAAGGTGGGACAGGGTATGGCTACACCTTC. Amino acid sequence: CASSEGGTGYGYTF. The rearrangement links TRBV6-1 to TRBJ1-2; 9 positions match TRBD1. This CDR3 region has 14 residues. The V segment lost 1 base and the J segment 5 bases; nucleotides outside the gene matches: 2. Germline CDR1 MNHNS, CDR2 SASEGT.